This T cell receptor beta chain was retrieved from a study of vaccination and CD4 T cells after COVID-19. TCRdb reanalysed the PCR reads using MiXCR and keeps one entry per CDR3 protein. The sample yields about 15,000 distinct CDR3 sequences, roughly two thirds seen once. The CDR3 contains 17 residues. With V trimmed by 5 bases and J by 0 bases, 8 bases remained unmatched. Germline V gene sequence: CDR1 SGHTA, CDR2 FQGNSA. The sample here was CD4+ T cells from blood, taken after SARS-CoV-2 vaccination. The chain employs TRBV7-2 and TRBJ1-5; 9 bases map to TRBD1. This clonotype was sampled from a human donor who had recovered from COVID-19. The chain's CDR3 is CASSPGQGIISNQPQHF. Written as DNA, the CDR3 is TGTGCCAGCAGCCCGGGACAGGGCATTATTAGCAATCAGCCCCAGCATTTT.